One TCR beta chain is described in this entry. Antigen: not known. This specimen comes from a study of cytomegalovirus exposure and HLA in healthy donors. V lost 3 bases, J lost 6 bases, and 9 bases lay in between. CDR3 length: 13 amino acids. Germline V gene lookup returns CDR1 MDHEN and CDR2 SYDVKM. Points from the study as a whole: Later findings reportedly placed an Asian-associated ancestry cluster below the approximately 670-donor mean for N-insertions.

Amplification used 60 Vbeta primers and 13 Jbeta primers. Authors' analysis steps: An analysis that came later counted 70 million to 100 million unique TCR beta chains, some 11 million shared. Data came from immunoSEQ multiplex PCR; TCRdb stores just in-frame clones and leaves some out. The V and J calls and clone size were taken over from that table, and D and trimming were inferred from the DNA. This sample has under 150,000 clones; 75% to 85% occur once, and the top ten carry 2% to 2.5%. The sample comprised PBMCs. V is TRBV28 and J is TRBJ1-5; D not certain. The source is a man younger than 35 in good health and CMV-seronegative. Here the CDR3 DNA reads TGTGCCAGCAGTTTGAGGAGAAGTCAGCCCCAGCATTTT. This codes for CASSLRRSQPQHF.